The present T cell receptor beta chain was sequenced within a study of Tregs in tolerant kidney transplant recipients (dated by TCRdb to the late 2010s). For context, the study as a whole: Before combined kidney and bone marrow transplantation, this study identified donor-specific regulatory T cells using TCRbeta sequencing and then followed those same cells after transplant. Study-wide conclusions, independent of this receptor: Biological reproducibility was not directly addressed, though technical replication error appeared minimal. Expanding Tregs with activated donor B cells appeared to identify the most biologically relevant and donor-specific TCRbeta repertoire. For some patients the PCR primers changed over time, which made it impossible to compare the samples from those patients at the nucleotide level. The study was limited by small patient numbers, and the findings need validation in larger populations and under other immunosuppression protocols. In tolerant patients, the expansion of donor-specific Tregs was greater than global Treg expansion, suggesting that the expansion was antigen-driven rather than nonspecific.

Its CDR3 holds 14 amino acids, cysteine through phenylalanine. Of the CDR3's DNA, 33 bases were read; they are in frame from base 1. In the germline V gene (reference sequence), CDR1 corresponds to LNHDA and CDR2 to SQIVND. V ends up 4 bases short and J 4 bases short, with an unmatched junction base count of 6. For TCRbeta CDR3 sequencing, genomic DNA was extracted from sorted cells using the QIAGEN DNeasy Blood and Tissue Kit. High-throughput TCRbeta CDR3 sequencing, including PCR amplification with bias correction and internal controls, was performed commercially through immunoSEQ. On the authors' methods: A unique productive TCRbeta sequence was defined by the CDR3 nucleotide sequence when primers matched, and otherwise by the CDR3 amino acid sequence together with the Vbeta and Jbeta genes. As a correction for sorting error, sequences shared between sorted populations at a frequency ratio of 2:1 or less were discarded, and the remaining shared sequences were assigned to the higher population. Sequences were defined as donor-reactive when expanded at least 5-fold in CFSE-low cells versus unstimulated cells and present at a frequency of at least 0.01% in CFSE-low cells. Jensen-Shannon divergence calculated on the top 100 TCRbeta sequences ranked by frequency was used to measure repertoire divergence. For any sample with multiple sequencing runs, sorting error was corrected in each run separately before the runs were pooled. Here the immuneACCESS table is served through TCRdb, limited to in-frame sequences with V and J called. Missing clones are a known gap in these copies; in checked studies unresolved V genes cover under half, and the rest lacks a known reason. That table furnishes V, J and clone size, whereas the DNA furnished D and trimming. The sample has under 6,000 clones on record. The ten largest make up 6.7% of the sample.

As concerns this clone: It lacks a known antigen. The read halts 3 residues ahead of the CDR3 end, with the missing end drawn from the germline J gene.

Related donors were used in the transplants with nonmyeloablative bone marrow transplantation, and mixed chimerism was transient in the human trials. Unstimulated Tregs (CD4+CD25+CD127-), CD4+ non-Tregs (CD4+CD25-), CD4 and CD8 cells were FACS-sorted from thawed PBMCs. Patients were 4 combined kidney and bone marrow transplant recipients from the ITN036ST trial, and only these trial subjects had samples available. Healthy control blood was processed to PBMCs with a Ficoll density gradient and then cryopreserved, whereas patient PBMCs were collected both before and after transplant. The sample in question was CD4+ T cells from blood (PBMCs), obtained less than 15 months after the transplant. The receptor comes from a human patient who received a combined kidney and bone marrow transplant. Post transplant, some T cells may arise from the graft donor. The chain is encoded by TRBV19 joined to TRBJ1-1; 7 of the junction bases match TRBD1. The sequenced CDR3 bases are TGTGCCAGTAGTACTTCCAGGGGGATCACTGAA. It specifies CASSTSRGITE. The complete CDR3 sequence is CASSTSRGITEAFF.